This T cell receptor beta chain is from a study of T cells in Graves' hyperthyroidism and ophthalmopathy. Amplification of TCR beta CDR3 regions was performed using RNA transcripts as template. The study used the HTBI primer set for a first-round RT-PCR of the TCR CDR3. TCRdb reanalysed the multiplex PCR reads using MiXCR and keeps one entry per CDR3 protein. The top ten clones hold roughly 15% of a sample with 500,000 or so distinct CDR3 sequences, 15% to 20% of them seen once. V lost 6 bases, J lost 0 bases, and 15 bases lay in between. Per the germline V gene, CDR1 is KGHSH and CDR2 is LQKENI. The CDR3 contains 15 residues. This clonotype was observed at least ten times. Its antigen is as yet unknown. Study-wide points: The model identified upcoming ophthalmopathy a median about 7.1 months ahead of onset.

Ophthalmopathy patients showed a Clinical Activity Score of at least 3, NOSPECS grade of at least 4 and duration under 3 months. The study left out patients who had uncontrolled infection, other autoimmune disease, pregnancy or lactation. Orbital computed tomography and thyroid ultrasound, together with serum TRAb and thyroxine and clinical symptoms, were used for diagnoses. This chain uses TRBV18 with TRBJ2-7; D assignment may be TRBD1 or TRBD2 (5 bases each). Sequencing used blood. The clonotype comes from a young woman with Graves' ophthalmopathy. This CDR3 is CASSPRDGSSYEQYF. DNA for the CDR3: TGTGCCAGCTCCCCCCGGGACGGTAGCTCCTACGAGCAGTACTTC.